This T cell receptor beta chain emerged from a study of blood T cell repertoires in COVID-19. The wider study: From T cells, B-cell-depleted T cells, or PBMCs came the material, which was cDNA or gDNA.

Assay used: immunoSEQ multiplex PCR; TCRdb lists only in-frame clones, some missing. The sample includes about 220,000 clones, around 83% seen only once; the top ten take approximately 1.4%. Researchers sorted participants into cohorts using their self-reported clinical history. CDR1 is MNHEY and CDR2 is SVGEGT in the germline V gene. The trim removed 6 bases at V and 1 base at J, leaving 3 bases unmatched. This CDR3 has 14 residues. What was sequenced was PBMCs or T cells enriched from blood (not recorded which). This sequence originates from a woman aged 35 to 49 with acute COVID-19. This rearrangement joins TRBV6-2 or TRBV6-3 to TRBJ1-2; TRBD1 matches 9 bases. The CDR3 is CASSRTGDNYGYTF. The DNA for the CDR3 is TGTGCCAGCAGCCGGACAGGGGATAACTATGGCTACACCTTC.